This T cell receptor beta chain was retrieved from a study of CD8+CD57+ T cells in acquired aplastic anemia. In the study overall: Average DNA yield from sorted CD4+ and CD8+ cells was approximately 3 ug.

Study-level points and caveats: With respect to CD8+ Simpson's diversity, patients and controls did not differ significantly. The number of CD8+ CDR3 sequences shared by patients and controls was fewer than 35.

The study profiled TCR beta VDJ and CDR3 using genomic DNA as template. TCRdb ran MiXCR on the reads and lists one entry per CDR3 protein. There are roughly 170,000 distinct CDR3 sequences in the sample; less than 50% occur only once, and over 10% lies in the top ten. An expansion of CD8+CD57+ cells by flow cytometry had been shown in patients chosen for sequencing. As regards this clonotype: Antigen specificity is unknown.

This CDR3 comprises 14 residues. In germline, CDR1 is DFQATT, CDR2 SNEGSKA (reference sequence). J was trimmed by 4 bases and V by 4 bases; bases with no gene match: 6. Sample: sorted CD4+, CD8+, or CD8+CD57+ T cells (not recorded which) from PBMCs. The receptor was isolated from a human donor with aplastic anemia. This rearrangement joins TRBV20-1 to TRBJ1-2; 10 nucleotides agree with TRBD1. The CDR3, as DNA: TGCAGTGCTAACACCGGGACAGGGGCCTATGGCTACACCTTC. Its protein product is CSANTGTGAYGYTF.